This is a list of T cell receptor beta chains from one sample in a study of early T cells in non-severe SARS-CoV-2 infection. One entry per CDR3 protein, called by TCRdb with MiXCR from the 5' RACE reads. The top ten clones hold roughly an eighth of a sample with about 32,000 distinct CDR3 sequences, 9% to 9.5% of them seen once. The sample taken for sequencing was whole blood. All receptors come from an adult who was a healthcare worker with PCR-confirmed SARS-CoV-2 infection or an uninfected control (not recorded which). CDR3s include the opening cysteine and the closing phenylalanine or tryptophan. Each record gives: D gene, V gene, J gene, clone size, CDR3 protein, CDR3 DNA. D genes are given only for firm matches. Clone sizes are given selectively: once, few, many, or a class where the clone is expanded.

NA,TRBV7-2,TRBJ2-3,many,CASSPGARTDTQYF,TGTGCCAGCAGCCCCGGGGCCCGGACAGATACGCAGTATTTT
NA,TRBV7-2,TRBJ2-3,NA,CASSLPSAKTDTQYF,TGTGCCAGCAGCCTACCATCGGCTAAGACAGATACGCAGTATTTT
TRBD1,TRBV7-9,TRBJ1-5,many,CASSLGGQSHQPQHF,TGTGCCAGCAGCTTAGGGGGACAGTCACATCAGCCCCAGCATTTT
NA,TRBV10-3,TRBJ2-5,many,CAISEKGKGEETQYF,TGTGCCATCAGTGAGAAAGGGAAGGGCGAAGAGACCCAGTACTTC
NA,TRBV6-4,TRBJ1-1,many,CASRREAYMNTEAFF,TGTGCCAGCAGGCGGGAGGCCTACATGAACACTGAAGCTTTCTTT
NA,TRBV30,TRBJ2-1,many,CAWSEDRYNEQFF,TGTGCCTGGAGCGAGGACAGATACAATGAGCAGTTCTTC
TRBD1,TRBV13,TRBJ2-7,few,CASSLEQGAYEQYF,TGTGCCAGCAGCTTAGAACAGGGGGCTTACGAGCAGTACTTC
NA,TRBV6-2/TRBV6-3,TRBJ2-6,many,CASAPGLGGAGANVLTF,TGTGCCAGCGCGCCGGGGCTTGGCGGGGCTGGGGCCAACGTCCTGACTTTC
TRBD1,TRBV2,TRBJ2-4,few,CASSHEGQVGAKNIQYF,TGTGCCAGCAGTCACGAAGGACAGGTGGGAGCCAAAAACATTCAGTACTTC
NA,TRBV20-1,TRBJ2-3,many,CSATPPPDSRQYF,TGCAGTGCTACGCCTCCACCGGACTCCCGGCAGTATTTT
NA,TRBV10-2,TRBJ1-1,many,CASSESGVSLGFF,TGCGCCAGCAGTGAGTCGGGGGTCTCCTTGGGTTTCTTT
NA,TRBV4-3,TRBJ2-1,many,CASSQEGGIYNEQFF,TGCGCCAGCAGCCAAGAAGGAGGTATATACAATGAGCAGTTCTTC
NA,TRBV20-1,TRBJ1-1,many,CSASRGLNTEAFF,TGCAGTGCTAGCAGAGGCTTGAACACTGAAGCTTTCTTT
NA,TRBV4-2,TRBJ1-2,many,CASSGRGTGVYGYTF,TGTGCCAGCAGCGGACGGGGGACGGGGGTCTATGGCTACACCTTC
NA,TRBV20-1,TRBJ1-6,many,CSARRQRDSPLHF,TGCAGTGCTAGGCGGCAGCGCGATTCACCCCTCCACTTT
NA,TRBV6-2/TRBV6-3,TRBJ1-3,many,CASSRMTGQWSFGNTIYF,TGTGCCAGCAGTAGAATGACTGGACAGTGGAGCTTCGGAAACACCATATATTTT
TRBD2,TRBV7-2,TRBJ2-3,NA,CASSTPGLATDTQYF,TGTGCCAGCAGCACACCGGGACTAGCAACAGATACGCAGTATTTT
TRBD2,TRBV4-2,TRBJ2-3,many,CASSPSSGGRTDTQYF,TGTGCCAGCAGCCCAAGCAGCGGGGGGAGGACAGATACGCAGTATTTT
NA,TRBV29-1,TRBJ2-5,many,CSVEVRGYLKTQYF,TGCAGCGTTGAAGTGAGAGGGTACCTAAAGACCCAGTACTTC
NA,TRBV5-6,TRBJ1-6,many,CASSFDLNSPLHF,TGTGCCAGCAGCTTTGACCTTAATTCACCCCTCCACTTT
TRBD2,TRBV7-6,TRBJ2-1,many,CASSSATEAGEQFF,TGTGCCAGCAGCTCTGCCACCGAAGCGGGGGAGCAGTTCTTC
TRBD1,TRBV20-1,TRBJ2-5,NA,CSARPYRGLGVQETQYF,TGCAGTGCTAGACCCTACAGGGGGCTCGGTGTACAAGAGACCCAGTACTTC
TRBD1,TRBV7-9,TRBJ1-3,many,CASSWTLQGNSGNTIYF,TGTGCCAGCAGCTGGACTTTACAGGGGAACAGTGGAAACACCATATATTTT
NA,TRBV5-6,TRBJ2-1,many,CASSLGVANEQFF,TGTGCCAGCAGCTTGGGAGTTGCGAATGAGCAGTTCTTC
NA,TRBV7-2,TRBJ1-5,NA,CASSLVGRNHQPQHF,TGTGCCAGCAGCTTAGTGGGAAGAAACCATCAGCCCCAGCATTTT
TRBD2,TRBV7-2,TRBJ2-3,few,CASSLGLAGIPSTDTQYF,TGTGCCAGCAGCTTAGGCCTAGCGGGAATACCGAGCACAGATACGCAGTATTTT
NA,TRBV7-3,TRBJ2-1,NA,CASSLGGSGAHNEQFF,TGTGCCAGCAGCTTAGGGGGAAGCGGAGCCCACAATGAGCAGTTCTTC
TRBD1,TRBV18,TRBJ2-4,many,CASSRPRDSKNIQYF,TGTGCCAGCTCTAGGCCAAGGGACAGCAAAAACATTCAGTACTTC
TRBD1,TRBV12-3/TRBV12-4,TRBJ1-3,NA,CASRATGDGNTIYF,TGTGCCAGCAGAGCGACAGGGGATGGAAACACCATATATTTT
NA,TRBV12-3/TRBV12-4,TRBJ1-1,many,CASSRDRNTEVFF,TGTGCCAGCAGCCGCGACAGGAACACTGAAGTTTTCTTT
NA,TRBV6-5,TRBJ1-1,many,CASSYIPTGTEAFF,TGTGCCAGCAGTTACATCCCGACAGGCACTGAAGCTTTCTTT
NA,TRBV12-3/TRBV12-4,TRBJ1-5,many,CASSLSGGQPQHF,TGTGCCAGCAGTTTATCGGGGGGACAGCCCCAGCATTTT
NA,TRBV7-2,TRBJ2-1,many,CASRSRGGFYNEQFF,TGTGCCAGCAGGTCCCGCGGCGGGTTCTACAATGAGCAGTTCTTC
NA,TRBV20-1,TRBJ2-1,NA,CSARAGGKPSEQFF,TGCAGTGCTAGAGCGGGCGGAAAGCCGAGTGAGCAGTTCTTC
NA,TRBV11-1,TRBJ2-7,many,CASSFTRGSTPYEQYF,TGTGCCAGCAGCTTTACAAGGGGATCCACCCCTTACGAGCAGTACTTC
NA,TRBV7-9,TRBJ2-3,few,CATERGRHTDTQYF,TGTGCCACAGAGCGAGGGAGACACACAGATACGCAGTATTTT
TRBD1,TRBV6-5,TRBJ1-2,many,CASSTRQGRANYGYTF,TGTGCCAGCAGTACCCGACAGGGAAGAGCTAACTATGGCTACACCTTC
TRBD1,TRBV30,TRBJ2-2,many,CAWSVYGTGYFGELFF,TGTGCCTGGAGTGTATATGGGACAGGGTACTTCGGGGAGCTGTTTTTT
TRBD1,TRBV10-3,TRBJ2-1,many,CAISTDRGRVNEQFF,TGTGCCATCAGTACCGACAGGGGGCGAGTGAATGAGCAGTTCTTC
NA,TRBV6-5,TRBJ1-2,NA,CASRPRDGYGYTF,TGTGCCAGCAGGCCCCGAGACGGCTATGGCTACACCTTC
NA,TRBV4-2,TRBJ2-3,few,CASSPRRDPTDTQYF,TGTGCCAGCAGCCCCCGGAGGGATCCCACAGATACGCAGTATTTT
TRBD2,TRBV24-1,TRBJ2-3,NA,CATGRGNTDTQYF,TGTGCCACCGGGAGGGGAAACACAGATACGCAGTATTTT
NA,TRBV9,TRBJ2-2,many,CASGVPTGELFF,TGTGCCAGCGGGGTTCCAACCGGGGAGCTGTTTTTT
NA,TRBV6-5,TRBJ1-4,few,CATGDSATNEKLFF,TGTGCCACCGGAGACAGCGCAACTAATGAAAAACTGTTTTTT